These 5 T cell receptor beta chains were all obtained from the same sample, sequenced in a study of CXCR3-negative and CXCR3-positive naive CD8 T cells. Study-wide points: Compared with CXCR3-negative naive cells, CXCR3-positive naive cells showed more hydrophobic TRB CDR3s.

What these receptors recognize is not known. The study made its TRB cDNA libraries by 5' RACE, adding UMI labels. No DNA is given; TCRdb re-called the 5' RACE reads and lists each CDR3 protein once. There are under 90,000 distinct CDR3 sequences in the sample, with roughly 0.62% held by the top ten. The specimen sequenced was naive CXCR3+ CD8+ T cells from blood. Subset specified: CD45RO-CCR7+CD27+CD95- naive CD8+ T cells expressing CXCR3 (TNR3+). These receptors were collected from a human donor in good health. Some clones in this sample may be carry-over from other donors' samples.

The rearrangement uses TRBV12-3 or TRBV12-4 and TRBJ2-1; TCRdb reports TRBD1, a call that lacks DNA to check it against. The CDR3 sequence is 15 residues long. The CDR3 here is CASSFSGGAYNEQFF.

The J gene is TRBJ2-7, the V gene TRBV29-1; no DNA is available, so the TRBD1 call from TCRdb remains unchecked. This CDR3 is built from 16 residues. CDR1 is SQVTM and CDR2 is ANQGSEA in the germline V gene. CDR3 protein: CSVEGSFGGPSYEQYF.

V gene TRBV5-1 combines with J gene TRBJ2-3; the D call of TRBD1 rests on TCRdb alone, since no DNA is present to check it. Per germline, CDR1 SGHRS and CDR2 YFSETQ. The CDR3 runs 16 residues. CDR3 residues: CASSLAATGDTDTQYF.

The chain links TRBV7-9 to TRBJ2-1. The CDR3 length is 16 residues. The germline V gene encodes CDR1 SEHNR and CDR2 FQNEAQ (reference sequence). The chain's CDR3 is CASSLTTRTVGNEQFF.

The chain has TRBV28 and TRBJ2-7; the TCRdb call, TRBD1, lacks DNA for checking. The CDR3 consists of 11 residues. The germline CDR1 and CDR2 sequences are MDHEN and SYDVKM. The CDR3 here is CASTPGREQYF.